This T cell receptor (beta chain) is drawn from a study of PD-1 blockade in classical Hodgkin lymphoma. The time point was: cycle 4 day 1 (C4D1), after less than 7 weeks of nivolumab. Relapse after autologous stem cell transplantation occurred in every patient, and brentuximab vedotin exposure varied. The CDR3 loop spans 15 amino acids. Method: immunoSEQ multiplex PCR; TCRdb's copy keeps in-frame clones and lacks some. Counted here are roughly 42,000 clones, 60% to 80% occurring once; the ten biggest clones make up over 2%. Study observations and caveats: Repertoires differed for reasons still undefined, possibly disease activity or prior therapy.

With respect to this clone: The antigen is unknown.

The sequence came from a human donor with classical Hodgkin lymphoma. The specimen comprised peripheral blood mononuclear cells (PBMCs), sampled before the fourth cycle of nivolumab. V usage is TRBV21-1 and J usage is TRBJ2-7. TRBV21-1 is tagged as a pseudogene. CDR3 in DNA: TGTGCCAGCAGTCCTTCCCCCGGGGCTAGCCACGAGCAGTACTTC. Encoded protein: CASSPSPGASHEQYF.